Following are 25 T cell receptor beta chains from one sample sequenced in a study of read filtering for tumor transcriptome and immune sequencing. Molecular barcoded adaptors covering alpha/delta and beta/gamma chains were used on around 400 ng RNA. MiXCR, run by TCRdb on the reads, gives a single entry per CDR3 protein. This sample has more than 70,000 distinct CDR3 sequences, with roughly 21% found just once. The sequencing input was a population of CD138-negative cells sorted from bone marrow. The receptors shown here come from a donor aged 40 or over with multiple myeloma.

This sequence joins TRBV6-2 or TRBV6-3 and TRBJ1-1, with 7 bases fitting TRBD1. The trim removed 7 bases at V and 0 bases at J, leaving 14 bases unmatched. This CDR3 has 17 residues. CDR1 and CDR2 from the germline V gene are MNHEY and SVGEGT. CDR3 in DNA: TGTGCCAGCACGGGACAGAGCTCGGGCCCACTGAACACTGAAGCTTTCTTT. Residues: CASTGQSSGPLNTEAFF.

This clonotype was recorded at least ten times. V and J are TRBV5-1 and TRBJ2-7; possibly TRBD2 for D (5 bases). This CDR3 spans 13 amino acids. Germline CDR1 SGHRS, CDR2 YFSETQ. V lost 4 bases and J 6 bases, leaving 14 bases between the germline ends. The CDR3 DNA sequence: TGCGCCAGCAGCACCCACGGGGTGGGCGAGCAGTACTTC. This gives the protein CASSTHGVGEQYF.

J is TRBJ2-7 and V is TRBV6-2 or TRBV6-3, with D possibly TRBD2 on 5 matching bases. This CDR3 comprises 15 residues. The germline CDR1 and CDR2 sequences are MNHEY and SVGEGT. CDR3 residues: CASVPFRGKLYEQYF. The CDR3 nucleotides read TGTGCTAGCGTTCCCTTTCGAGGAAAATTATACGAGCAGTACTTC.

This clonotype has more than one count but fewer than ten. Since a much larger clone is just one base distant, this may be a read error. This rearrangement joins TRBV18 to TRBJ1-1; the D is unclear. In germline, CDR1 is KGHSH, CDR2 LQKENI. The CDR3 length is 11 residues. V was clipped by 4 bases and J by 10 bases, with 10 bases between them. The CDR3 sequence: CASSRGDGAFF. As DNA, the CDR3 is TGTGCCAGCTCACGCGGGGATGGAGCTTTCTTT.

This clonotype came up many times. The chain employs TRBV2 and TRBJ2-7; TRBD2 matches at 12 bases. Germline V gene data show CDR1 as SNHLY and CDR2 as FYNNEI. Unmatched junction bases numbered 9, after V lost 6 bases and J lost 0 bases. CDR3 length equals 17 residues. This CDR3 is CASSDGLAGPSSYEQYF. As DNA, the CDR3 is TGTGCCAGCAGCGACGGACTAGCGGGGCCCAGCTCCTACGAGCAGTACTTC.

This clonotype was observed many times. The CDR3 protein is CASSVAGQTDTQYF. The CDR3, as DNA: TGTGCCAGCAGCGTCGCCGGACAAACAGATACGCAGTATTTT. The chain joins TRBV9 to TRBJ2-3, with D maybe TRBD1 (5 bases). This CDR3 is built from 14 residues. Germline assignment: CDR1 SGDLS and CDR2 YYNGEE. V was clipped by 2 bases and J by 3 bases, with 10 bases between them.

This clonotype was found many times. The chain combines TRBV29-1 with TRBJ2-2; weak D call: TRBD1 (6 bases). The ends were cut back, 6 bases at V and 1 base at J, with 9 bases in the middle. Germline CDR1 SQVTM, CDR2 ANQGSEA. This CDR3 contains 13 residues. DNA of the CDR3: TGCAGCGTGGGGGCGCAGAACACCGGGGAGCTGTTTTTT. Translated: CSVGAQNTGELFF.

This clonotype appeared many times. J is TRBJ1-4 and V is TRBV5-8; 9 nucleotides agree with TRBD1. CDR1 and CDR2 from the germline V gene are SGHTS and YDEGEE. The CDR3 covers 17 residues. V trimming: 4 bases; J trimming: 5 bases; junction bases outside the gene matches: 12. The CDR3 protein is CASSRRTGDLTNEKLFF. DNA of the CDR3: TGTGCCAGCAGCCGAAGGACAGGGGATTTGACGAATGAAAAACTGTTTTTT.

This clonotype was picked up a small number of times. The CDR3 spells CATSIPGRSMPQHF. The CDR3 coding sequence is TGTGCCACCAGCATACCGGGACGCTCAATGCCCCAGCATTTT. The chain employs TRBV15 and TRBJ1-5, with D perhaps TRBD1 (5 bases). V dropped 4 bases and J dropped 9 bases, with 16 bases sitting between them. This CDR3 region has 14 residues. Germline assignment: CDR1 LNHNV and CDR2 YYDKDF (reference sequence).

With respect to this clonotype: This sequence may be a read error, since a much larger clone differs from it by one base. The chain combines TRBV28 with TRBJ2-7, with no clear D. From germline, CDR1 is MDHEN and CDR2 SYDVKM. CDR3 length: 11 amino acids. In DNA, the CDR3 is TGTGCCAGCAGCCCCTACGACGAGCCGTACTTC. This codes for CASSPYDEPYF.

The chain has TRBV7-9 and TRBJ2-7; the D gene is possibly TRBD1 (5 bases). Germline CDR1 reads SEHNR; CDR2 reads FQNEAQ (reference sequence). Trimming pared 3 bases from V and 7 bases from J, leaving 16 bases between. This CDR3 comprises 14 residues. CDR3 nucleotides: TGTGCCAGCAGCTTTGTTTCAGGGTTCGGGGAGCAGTACTTC. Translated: CASSFVSGFGEQYF.

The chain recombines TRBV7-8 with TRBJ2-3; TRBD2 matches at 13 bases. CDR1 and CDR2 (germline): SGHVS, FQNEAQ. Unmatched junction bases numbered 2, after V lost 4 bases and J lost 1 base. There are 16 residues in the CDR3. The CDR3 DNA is TGTGCCAGCAGCTCAGGACTAGCGGGGGGCACAGATACGCAGTATTTT. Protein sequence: CASSSGLAGGTDTQYF.

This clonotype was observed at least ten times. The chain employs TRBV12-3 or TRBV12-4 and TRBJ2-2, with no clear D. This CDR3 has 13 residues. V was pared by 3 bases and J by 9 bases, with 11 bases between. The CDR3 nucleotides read TGTGCCAGCAGTTTTCTGGGGATCAGGGAGCTGTTTTTT. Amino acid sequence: CASSFLGIRELFF.

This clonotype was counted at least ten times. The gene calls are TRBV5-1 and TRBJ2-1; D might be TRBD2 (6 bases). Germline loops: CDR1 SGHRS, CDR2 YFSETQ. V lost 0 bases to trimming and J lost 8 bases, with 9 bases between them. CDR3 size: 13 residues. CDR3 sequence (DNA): TGCGCCAGCAGCTTGGCTGCGGGGTATGAGCAGTTCTTC. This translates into CASSLAAGYEQFF. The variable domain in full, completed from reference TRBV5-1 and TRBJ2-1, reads KAGVTQTPRYLIKTRGQQVTLSCSPISGHRSVSWYQQTPGQGLQFLFEYFSETQRNKGNFPGRFSGRQFSNSRSEMNVSTLELGDSALYLCASSLAAGYEQFFGPGTRLTVL.

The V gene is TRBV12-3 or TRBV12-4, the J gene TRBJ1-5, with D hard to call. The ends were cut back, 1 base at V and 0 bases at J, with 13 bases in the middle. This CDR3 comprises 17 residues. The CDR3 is CASSLGARGYSNQPQHF. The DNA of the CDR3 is TGTGCCAGCAGTTTAGGGGCGCGGGGTTATAGCAATCAGCCCCAGCATTTT.

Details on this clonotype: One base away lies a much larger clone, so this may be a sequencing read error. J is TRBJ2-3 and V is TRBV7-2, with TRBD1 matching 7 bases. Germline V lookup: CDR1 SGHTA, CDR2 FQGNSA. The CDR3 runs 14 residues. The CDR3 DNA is TGTGCCATCAGCTTAGGGACAGCCACAGATACGCAGTATTTT. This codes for CAISLGTATDTQYF.

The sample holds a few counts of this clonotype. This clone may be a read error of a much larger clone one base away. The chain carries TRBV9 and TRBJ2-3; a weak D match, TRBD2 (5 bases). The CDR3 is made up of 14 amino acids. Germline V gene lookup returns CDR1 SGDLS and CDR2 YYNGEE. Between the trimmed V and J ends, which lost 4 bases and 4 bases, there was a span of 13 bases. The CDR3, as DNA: TGTGCCAGCAGCCCAGGACTCGACGCAGATACGCAGTATTTT. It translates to CASSPGLDADTQYF.

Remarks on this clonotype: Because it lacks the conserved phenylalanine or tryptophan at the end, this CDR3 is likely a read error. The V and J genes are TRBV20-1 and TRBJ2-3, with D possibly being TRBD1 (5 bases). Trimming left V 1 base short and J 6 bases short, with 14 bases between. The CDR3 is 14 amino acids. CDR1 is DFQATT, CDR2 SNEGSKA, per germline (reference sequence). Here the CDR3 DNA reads TGCAGTGCTAGAGTTATCCAGGGCCGCGATACGCAGTATCTT. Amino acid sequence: CSARVIQGRDTQYL.

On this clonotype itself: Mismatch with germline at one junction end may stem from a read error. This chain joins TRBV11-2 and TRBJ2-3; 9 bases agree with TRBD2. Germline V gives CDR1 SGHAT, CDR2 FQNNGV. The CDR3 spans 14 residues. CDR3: CAGSSGTSIDTQYF. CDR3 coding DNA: TGTGCCGGCAGCAGCGGGACTAGCATAGATACGCAGTATTTT.

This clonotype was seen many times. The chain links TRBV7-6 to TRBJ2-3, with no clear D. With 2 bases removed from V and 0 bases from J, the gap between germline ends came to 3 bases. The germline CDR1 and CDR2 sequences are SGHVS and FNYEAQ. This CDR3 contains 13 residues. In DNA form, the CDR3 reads TGTGCCAGCAGCTTAATTAGCACAGATACGCAGTATTTT. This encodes CASSLISTDTQYF.

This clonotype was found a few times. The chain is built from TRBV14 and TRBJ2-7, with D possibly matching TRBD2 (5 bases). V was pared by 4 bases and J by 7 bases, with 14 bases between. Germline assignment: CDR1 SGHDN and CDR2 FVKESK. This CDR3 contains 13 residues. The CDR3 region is CASSPRGPGEQYF. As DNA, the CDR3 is TGTGCCAGCAGCCCCCGCGGGCCGGGAGAGCAGTACTTC.

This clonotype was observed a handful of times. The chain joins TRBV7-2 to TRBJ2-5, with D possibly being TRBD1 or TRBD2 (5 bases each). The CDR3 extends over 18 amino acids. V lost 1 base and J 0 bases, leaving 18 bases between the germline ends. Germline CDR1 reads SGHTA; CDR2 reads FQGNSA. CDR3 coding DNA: TGTGCCAGCAGCTTAGTACCGATTGCCGGGGCCAACCAAGAGACCCAGTACTTC. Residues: CASSLVPIAGANQETQYF.

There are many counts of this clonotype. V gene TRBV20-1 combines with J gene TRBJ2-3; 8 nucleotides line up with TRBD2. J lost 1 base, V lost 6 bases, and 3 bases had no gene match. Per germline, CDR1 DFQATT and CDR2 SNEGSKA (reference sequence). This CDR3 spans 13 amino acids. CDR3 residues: CSATSGRTDTQYF. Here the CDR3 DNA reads TGCAGTGCAACTAGCGGCCGCACAGATACGCAGTATTTT.

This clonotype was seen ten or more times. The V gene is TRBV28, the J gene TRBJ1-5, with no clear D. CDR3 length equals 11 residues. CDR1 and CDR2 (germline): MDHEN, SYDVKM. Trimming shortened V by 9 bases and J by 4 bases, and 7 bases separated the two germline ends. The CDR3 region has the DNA TGTGCCAGTAGAAGGAATCAGCCCCAGCATTTT. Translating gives CASRRNQPQHF. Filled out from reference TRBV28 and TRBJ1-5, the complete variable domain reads DVKVTQSSRYLVKRTGEKVFLECVQDMDHENMFWYRQDPGLGLRLIYFSYDVKMKEKGDIPEGYSVSREKKERFSLILESASTNQTSMYLCASRRNQPQHFGDGTRLSIL.

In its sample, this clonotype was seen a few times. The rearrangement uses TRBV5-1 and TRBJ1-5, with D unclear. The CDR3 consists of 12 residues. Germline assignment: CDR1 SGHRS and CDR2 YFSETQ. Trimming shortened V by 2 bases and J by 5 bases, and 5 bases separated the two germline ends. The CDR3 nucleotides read TGCGCCAGCAGCTTCCATGATCAGCCCCAGCATTTT. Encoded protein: CASSFHDQPQHF.